Described below is a single TCR beta chain sequence and its context. The treatment here: oral pan-JAK inhibitor, 5-10 mg twice daily. The data were obtained in a study of CD8+ T cells in alopecia areata. The CDR3 is made up of 13 amino acids. Germline V gives CDR1 SGDLS, CDR2 YYNGEE. The V gene lost 0 bases and the J gene lost 4 bases, with 5 bases spanning the gap. RNA was isolated and reverse transcribed to cDNA, the sequencing template. The assay was immunoSEQ multiplex PCR, and TCRdb's table has in-frame clones only and misses some. The table has fewer than 250,000 clones, around 60% seen once; the top ten hold approximately 1.3%.

The V and J genes are TRBV9 and TRBJ1-5; D gene unclear. The source material was CD4+ T cells sorted from blood, sampled around week 50, from a patient treated with tofacitinib. The TCR was taken from a human donor with alopecia areata. CDR3 bases: TGTGCCAGCAGCGTAGGACAAAATCAGCCCCAGCATTTT. Amino acid sequence: CASSVGQNQPQHF.